This entry lists 4 T cell receptor beta chains sequenced from one sample in a study of T cell responses to AZD1222 COVID-19 vaccine. Profiled with immunoSEQ multiplex PCR; TCRdb holds only in-frame clones, not every one. Of fewer than 300,000 clones listed, 80% to 95% are singletons. Sequencing used peripheral blood, obtained on day 0 of AZD1222 vaccination. The receptors were sampled from an adult in good health.

The sample holds a few counts of this clone. CDR3: CASSLRQGAHQPQHF. CDR3 coding DNA: TGTGCCAGCAGCTTGAGGCAGGGGGCCCATCAGCCCCAGCATTTT. The J gene is TRBJ1-5, the V gene TRBV5-5, with TRBD1 matching over 8 bases. Germline trimming cut 1 base from V and 5 bases from J; bases unmatched to any gene: 5. Per germline, CDR1 SGHKS and CDR2 YYEKEE (reference sequence). The CDR3 extends over 15 amino acids.

This chain connects TRBV27 to TRBJ2-3, with D maybe TRBD2 (6 bases). CDR3 length: 15 residues. The ends were cut back, 4 bases at V and 8 bases at J, with 19 bases in the middle. CDR1 is MNHEY, CDR2 SMNVEV, per germline (reference sequence). The CDR3 sequence: CASSSESRLVPTQYF. The CDR3 region has the DNA TGTGCCAGCAGTTCCGAAAGCCGACTAGTCCCTACGCAGTATTTT.

The chain links TRBV6-1 to TRBJ2-7; the D is unclear. Germline assignment: CDR1 MNHNS and CDR2 SASEGT. Trimming stripped 0 bases from V and 3 bases from J, with 6 bases between. This CDR3 has 13 amino acids. In DNA, the CDR3 is TGTGCCAGCAGTGAAGCGCATTACTACGAGCAGTACTTC. Translated: CASSEAHYYEQYF.

The CDR3 bases are TGTGCCAGCAGTTTAGGAGGCGGGGGTTCCTACAATGAGCAGTTCTTC. Translated: CASSLGGGGSYNEQFF. J is TRBJ2-1 and V is TRBV27; 7 nucleotides align to TRBD2. V shed 2 bases, J shed 1 base, and the junction held 5 bases outside the gene matches. CDR1 MNHEY and CDR2 SMNVEV come from the germline V gene (reference sequence). The CDR3 sequence is 16 residues long.